This T cell receptor (beta chain) is from a study of metastatic and nonmetastatic thyroid tumors. Study-wide background: The study looked at repertoires side by side in blood and in tumor or nodule tissue from malignant and benign thyroid patients. Study-level results: It was reported that TCR beta diversity was significantly higher in malignant thyroid tumors than benign nodules, in blood and tumor.

No patient received treatment before thyroid surgery. TCRdb re-analyzed the PCR reads through MiXCR. Altogether over 11,000 clones are present, around 28% being singletons, with the ten largest covering around 21%. There are a few counts of this clone. The antigen is not known. V shed 7 bases, J shed 7 bases, and the junction held 7 bases outside the gene matches. Germline V gene lookup returns CDR1 MDHEN and CDR2 SYDVKM. This CDR3 region has 12 residues. The chain couples TRBV28 to TRBJ2-7; 7 positions agree with TRBD1. The TCR originated in a female donor with papillary thyroid cancer or a benign thyroid nodule (not recorded which). Some clones in this sample may be carry-over from other donors' samples. Sequencing used tumor tissue. CDR3 sequence: CASNRQGWEQYF. The CDR3 coding sequence is TGTGCCAGCAACAGACAGGGTTGGGAGCAGTACTTC.